This T cell receptor (beta chain) was found in a study of CD8+CD57+ T cells in acquired aplastic anemia. Per germline, CDR1 SQVTM and CDR2 ANQGSEA. CDR3 length: 11 amino acids. Unmatched junction bases numbered 6, after V lost 7 bases and J lost 8 bases. All sequencing subjects had displayed CD8+CD57+ cell expansion on flow cytometry. The template for TCR beta VDJ and CDR3 sequence profiling was genomic DNA. TCRdb independently ran MiXCR on the reads; one entry per CDR3 protein. This table holds under 500,000 distinct CDR3 sequences, over 25% found once. This clonotype was picked up a small number of times.

The V gene is TRBV29-1, the J gene TRBJ1-2; TRBD1 aligns across 8 bases. The sequenced sample consisted of sorted CD4+, CD8+, or CD8+CD57+ T cells (not recorded which) from PBMCs. The clonotype originates from a human donor with aplastic anemia. CDR3 region: CSGQGAEGYTF. The CDR3 nucleotides read TGCAGCGGGCAGGGGGCGGAAGGCTACACCTTC. The whole variable domain, remainder taken from reference TRBV29-1 and TRBJ1-2, is SAVISQKPSRDICQRGTSLTIQCQVDSQVTMMFWYRQQPGQSLTLIATANQGSEATYESGFVIDKFPISRPNLTFSTLTVSNMSPEDSSIYLCSGQGAEGYTFGSGTRLTVV.